These 8 T cell receptor beta chains were sequenced from one sample in a study of T cell repertoires in cytomegalovirus infection (dated by TCRdb to 2018 to 2020). Sequencing instrument: Illumina HiSeq 1500. TCRdb trimmed public reads at Q25 via fastp, called clones via MiXCR and kept in-frame beta chains. For every CDR3 protein sequence, its rows merge into one entry that carries the most common genes and DNA. In this sample the table shows some 920,000 distinct CDR3 sequences, 25% to 40% of which occur a single time. Clones ranked in the top ten supply around 15% of the sample. Their antigen targets remain unknown. The treatment or condition label here, explained by the study, means: in vitro stimulation with specific CMV peptide epitopes to enrich CMV-specific T cells. The input for sequencing was cultured CD8+ T cells from PBMCs, taken from culture after CMV antigen stimulation. Receptors originate from a human donor in good health (CMV status not recorded). Some clones in this sample may be carry-over from other donors' samples.

This clonotype was seen only a few times. CDR3 DNA sequence: TGTGCCAGCAGTTTAGAAGCAGGGTCCTACGAGCAGTACGTC. It is translated as CASSLEAGSYEQYV. This chain uses TRBV27 with TRBJ2-7; possible D gene TRBD1, 5 bases. V shed 2 bases and J shed 1 base, with 9 bases lying between them. CDR3 length equals 14 residues. Per the germline V gene, CDR1 is MNHEY and CDR2 is SMNVEV (reference sequence).

This rearrangement joins TRBV14 to TRBJ1-2; tentatively, D is TRBD1 (5 bases). CDR3 length: 14 residues. Germline-derived CDR1 and CDR2 are SGHDN and FVKESK. Trimming stripped 0 bases from V and 2 bases from J, with 7 bases between. DNA for the CDR3: TGTGCCAGCAGCCAAGAACGGGGGAACTATGGCTACACCTTC. This gives the protein CASSQERGNYGYTF.

The genes are TRBV7-6 and TRBJ2-1; TRBD2 matches at 11 bases. V was pared by 1 base and J by 2 bases, with 4 bases of the junction left unmatched. This CDR3 is built from 17 residues. Germline-derived CDR1 and CDR2 are SGHVS and FNYEAQ. CDR3 loop: CASSLETSGVAYNEQFF. The CDR3 DNA reads TGTGCCAGCAGCTTAGAGACTAGCGGGGTCGCCTACAATGAGCAGTTCTTC. The complete variable domain, with remaining parts taken from reference TRBV7-6 and TRBJ2-1, reads GAGVSQSPRYKVTKRGQDVALRCDPISGHVSLYWYRQALGQGPEFLTYFNYEAQQDKSGLPNDRFSAERPEGSISTLTIQRTEQRDSAMYRCASSLETSGVAYNEQFFGPGTRLTVL.

The CDR3 loop is CSARDFASGANVLTF. The CDR3 coding sequence is TGCAGTGCTAGAGATTTCGCCTCTGGGGCCAACGTCCTGACTTTC. The V and J genes are TRBV20-1 and TRBJ2-6; D gene uncertain. V lost 0 bases and J lost 0, with 6 bases in between. The V gene's germline CDR1 is DFQATT and CDR2 SNEGSKA (reference sequence). The CDR3 contains 15 residues.

The rearrangement joins TRBV6-2 or TRBV6-3 to TRBJ2-7, with a tentative D call TRBD1 (6 bases). Germline V gene data show CDR1 as MNHEY and CDR2 as SVGEGT. There are 13 residues in the CDR3. Trimming took off 4 bases at V and 7 bases at J, with 14 bases between the two ends. DNA for the CDR3: TGTGCCAGCAGTTTCCAGGGGACCTGGGAGCAGTACGTC. Its protein is CASSFQGTWEQYV.

This clonotype was seen more than once but under ten times. The CDR3 reads CASSFRGGSNEKLFF. For the CDR3, the DNA is TGTGCCAGCAGTTTTCGTGGGGGATCTAATGAAAAACTGTTTTTT. This chain links TRBV6-6 with TRBJ1-4; the D gene is possibly TRBD1 (5 bases). This CDR3 is 15 amino acids long. Trimming took off 4 bases at V and 3 bases at J, with 12 bases between the two ends. The germline gives CDR1 MNHNY, CDR2 SVGAGI (reference sequence).

This chain links TRBV24-1 with TRBJ2-1; D is ambiguous. The germline V gene encodes CDR1 KGHDR and CDR2 SFDVKD. The V end lost 4 bases, the J end lost 5 bases, and 5 bases lay between the germline ends. The CDR3 runs 12 residues. The CDR3 DNA is TGTGCCACCAGTGACCGAAACAATGAGCAGTTCTTC. It yields the protein CATSDRNNEQFF.

This clonotype was observed a few times. The chain joins TRBV6-5 to TRBJ1-5; no definite D call. CDR3 length: 16 amino acids. CDR1 and CDR2 (germline): MNHEY, SVGAGI. Trimming shortened V by 6 bases and J by 1 base, and 16 bases separated the two germline ends. CDR3 region: CASSLGPPRSNQPQHF. DNA for the CDR3: TGTGCCAGCAGCCTCGGGCCTCCTAGGAGCAATCAGCCCCAGCATTTT.